A single sample gave rise to the 29 T cell receptor beta chains below, sequenced in a study of shared clonotypes between healthy human individuals. Some clones are missing from TCRdb's copy, which holds only in-frame ones; the method was immunoSEQ multiplex PCR. The data contain about 1.5 million clones, roughly 95% of them singletons. The sequenced material came from naive CD4+ T cells sorted from blood. Regarding subset: CD45RA+ positively selected. The receptors derive from a man aged 30-40 years in good health.

This clone was counted once. The rearrangement uses TRBV29-1 and TRBJ2-1, with a tentative D call TRBD1 (5 bases). Trimming took off 7 bases at V and 2 bases at J, with 15 bases between the two ends. Germline V CDR1 and CDR2: SQVTM, ANQGSEA. The CDR3 is made up of 14 amino acids. The CDR3, as DNA: TGCAGCGCAAGGACACAGCGCCCCTACAATGAGCAGTTCTTC. Translating it yields CSARTQRPYNEQFF.

V usage is TRBV21-1 and J usage is TRBJ2-7; TRBD2, as called in the table, went unchecked against the DNA. TRBV21-1 is a known pseudogene. The CDR3 has 21 residues. The CDR3: CASSFEAVGHPTSGPSYEQYF. The CDR3 coding sequence is TGTGCCAGCAGCTTCGAGGCAGTGGGCCACCCGACTAGCGGACCTTCCTACGAGCAGTACTTC.

The chain combines TRBV9 with TRBJ2-3; D is undetermined. CDR3 length: 13 amino acids. Germline assignment: CDR1 SGDLS and CDR2 YYNGEE. V lost 4 bases, J lost 5 bases, and 11 bases lay in between. The CDR3 loop reads CASSLGREDTQYF. The CDR3 DNA is TGTGCCAGCAGCCTCGGCCGAGAAGATACGCAGTATTTT.

V usage is TRBV7-9 and J usage is TRBJ2-1; unclear D gene. The ends were cut back, 11 bases at V and 12 bases at J, with 14 bases in the middle. CDR1 is SEHNR and CDR2 is FQNEAQ in the germline V gene (reference sequence). The CDR3 covers 10 residues. The CDR3 region is CALDPYGQFF. The CDR3 DNA is TGTGCCTTAGACCCGTACGGGCAGTTCTTC. Using reference TRBV7-9 and TRBJ2-1 for the parts outside the CDR3, the full variable domain is DTGVSQNPRHKITKRGQNVTFRCDPISEHNRLYWYRQTLGQGPEFLTYFQNEAQLEKSRLLSDRFSAERPKGSFSTLEIQRTEQGDSAMYLCALDPYGQFFGPGTRLTVL.

The rearrangement joins TRBV19 to TRBJ2-7; 11 bases match TRBD2. Germline trimming cut 1 base from V and 3 bases from J; bases unmatched to any gene: 2. Germline V gene data show CDR1 as LNHDA and CDR2 as SQIVND (reference sequence). CDR3 length: 15 residues. CDR3 protein: CASSIGTSGYYEQYF. CDR3 bases: TGTGCCAGTAGTATAGGGACTAGCGGGTACTACGAGCAGTACTTC.

The chain has TRBV6-6 and TRBJ2-7; TRBD2 agrees at 7 bases. Germline loops: CDR1 MNHNY, CDR2 SVGAGI (reference sequence). V was pared by 7 bases and J by 6 bases, with 15 bases of the junction left unmatched. This CDR3 is 15 amino acids long. CDR3 bases: TGTGCCAGCAAACCCGGAGGGGCGGGAGTAGGCGAGCAGTACTTC. Translated: CASKPGGAGVGEQYF.

The V call is TRBV15, the J call TRBJ1-1; D may be TRBD1 (5 bases). Germline V lookup: CDR1 LNHNV, CDR2 YYDKDF (reference sequence). V gave up 3 bases and J gave up 4 bases, with 18 bases separating them. CDR3 length: 16 residues. CDR3 protein: CATSRDLTVRGTEAFF. The CDR3 DNA follows: TGTGCCACCAGCAGGGACTTGACAGTGCGGGGCACTGAAGCTTTCTTT.

The J gene is TRBJ1-5, the V gene TRBV19; no clear D. Trimming removed 7 bases from V and 5 bases from J, with 18 bases in between. The V gene's germline CDR1 is LNHDA and CDR2 SQIVND (reference sequence). The CDR3 covers 15 residues. The CDR3 DNA follows: TGTGCCAGTACAATAGGGCAAGGTTGGGATCAGCCCCAGCATTTT. It yields the protein CASTIGQGWDQPQHF. The complete variable domain, with remaining parts taken from reference TRBV19 and TRBJ1-5, reads DGGITQSPKYLFRKEGQNVTLSCEQNLNHDAMYWYRQDPGQGLRLIYYSQIVNDFQKGDIAEGYSVSREKKESFPLTVTSAQKNPTAFYLCASTIGQGWDQPQHFGDGTRLSIL.

This clone was observed once. This chain uses TRBV11-3 with TRBJ2-2, with 13 bases matching TRBD2. V lost 2 bases, J lost 6 bases, and 9 bases stayed unmatched. This CDR3 has 18 residues. Looked up from germline, CDR1 is SGHNT and CDR2 is YENEEA. As DNA, the CDR3 is TGTGCCAGCAGCTTACTTGGGATGGGACTAGCGGGACCCGGGGAGCTGTTTTTT. Translation gives CASSLLGMGLAGPGELFF.

This chain joins TRBV21-1 and TRBJ2-7; TRBD2, the table's D call, lacks a check against the DNA. TRBV21-1 is an annotated pseudogene. The length of the CDR3 is 15 residues. The CDR3 loop is CASSKGTSGDYEQYF. CDR3 sequence (DNA): TGTGCCAGCAGCAAAGGAACCAGCGGTGACTACGAGCAGTACTTC.

This chain connects TRBV5-4 to TRBJ1-1, with D possibly TRBD1 on 5 matching bases. Germline loops: CDR1 SGHNT, CDR2 YYREEE (reference sequence). CDR3 length: 13 residues. Deletions cut 4 bases from V and 3 bases from J, with 10 bases between. As DNA, the CDR3 is TGTGCCAGCAGCACCCGGGACCACACTGAAGCTTTCTTT. This encodes CASSTRDHTEAFF.

Notes on this clone: Other nucleotide sequences from this sample produce the same CDR3. The CDR3 nucleotides read TGTGCCAGCTCTCCCGGACAATACAATGAGCAGTTCTTC. Protein product: CASSPGQYNEQFF. The chain couples TRBV18 to TRBJ2-1, with D possibly being TRBD1 (5 bases). Trimming cost V 6 bases and J 4 bases, with 10 bases left between them. The CDR3 runs 13 residues. Germline values: CDR1 KGHSH, CDR2 LQKENI.

CDR3 region: CASSPSGREGNTIYF. The CDR3 region has the DNA TGTGCCAGCTCACCTTCAGGGAGGGAAGGAAACACCATATATTTT. This sequence joins TRBV18 and TRBJ1-3; D possibly corresponds to TRBD1 (5 bases). The CDR3 runs to 15 residues. Trimming pared 3 bases from V and 4 bases from J, leaving 13 bases between. From germline, CDR1 is KGHSH and CDR2 LQKENI.

This clone was seen only a few times. The chain carries TRBV5-1 and TRBJ2-3; D perhaps matches TRBD2 (5 bases). Germline values: CDR1 SGHRS, CDR2 YFSETQ. The CDR3 is made up of 15 amino acids. V was trimmed by 0 bases and J by 1 base, leaving 9 bases between them. The CDR3 region is CASSLAPAGTDTQYF. DNA of the CDR3: TGCGCCAGCAGCTTGGCCCCAGCGGGCACAGATACGCAGTATTTT. The variable domain in full, completed from reference TRBV5-1 and TRBJ2-3, reads KAGVTQTPRYLIKTRGQQVTLSCSPISGHRSVSWYQQTPGQGLQFLFEYFSETQRNKGNFPGRFSGRQFSNSRSEMNVSTLELGDSALYLCASSLAPAGTDTQYFGPGTRLTVL.

This clone was seen once. V and J are TRBV5-4 and TRBJ2-7, with D possibly matching TRBD2 (5 bases). V was clipped by 5 bases and J by 3 bases, with 15 bases between them. Germline V lookup: CDR1 SGHNT, CDR2 YYREEE (reference sequence). The CDR3 totals 14 residues. CDR3 region: CASRPGVSVYEQYF. DNA for the CDR3: TGTGCCAGCAGACCCGGGGTGAGCGTCTACGAGCAGTACTTC.

V is TRBV7-6 and J is TRBJ2-1; D ambiguous. Germline CDR1 and CDR2: SGHVS and FNYEAQ. The V and J ends lost 2 bases and 8 bases respectively, with 7 bases between them. The CDR3 sequence is 12 residues long. The CDR3, as DNA: TGTGCCAGCAGCTTAATGTCCGATGAGCAGTTCTTC. Protein product: CASSLMSDEQFF. The whole variable domain, filled in from reference TRBV7-6 and TRBJ2-1, reads GAGVSQSPRYKVTKRGQDVALRCDPISGHVSLYWYRQALGQGPEFLTYFNYEAQQDKSGLPNDRFSAERPEGSISTLTIQRTEQRDSAMYRCASSLMSDEQFFGPGTRLTVL.

This sequence joins TRBV30 and TRBJ2-3, with TRBD2 matching 10 bases. Trimming took 2 bases from V and 4 from J; bases not matched to a gene: 6. Germline CDR1 GTSNPN, CDR2 SVGIG (reference sequence). This CDR3 spans 15 amino acids. The CDR3 DNA is TGTGCCTGGAGTCCCTTAGCGGGAGGACCAGATACGCAGTATTTT. Its translation is CAWSPLAGGPDTQYF.

The chain carries TRBV6-6 and TRBJ2-6, with D unresolved. CDR1 and CDR2 (germline): MNHNY, SVGAGI (reference sequence). V was pared by 4 bases and J by 4 bases, with 11 bases between. The CDR3 runs to 15 residues. CDR3 amino acids: CASSFADRGANVLTF. In DNA, the CDR3 is TGTGCCAGCAGTTTTGCGGATCGCGGGGCCAACGTCCTGACTTTC.

Concerning this clone: At one end the junction does not follow the germline gene, possibly because of a read error. The chain couples TRBV19 to TRBJ1-1, with D tentatively TRBD1 (5 bases). The germline V gene has CDR1 LNHDA and CDR2 SQIVND (reference sequence). This CDR3 is 15 amino acids long. CDR3 sequence: CASSILAGRNSEAFF. The CDR3, as DNA: TGTGCCAGTAGTATCCTGGCAGGGAGGAACAGTGAAGCTTTCTTT.

The genes are TRBV19 and TRBJ1-1; the D is unclear. The V gene lost 5 bases and the J gene lost 4 bases, with 11 bases spanning the gap. CDR1 and CDR2 (germline): LNHDA, SQIVND (reference sequence). This CDR3 comprises 13 residues. CDR3: CASSPIMGTEAFF. The CDR3 nucleotides are TGTGCCAGTAGTCCGATCATGGGCACTGAAGCTTTCTTT.

V usage is TRBV10-3 and J usage is TRBJ1-4; 9 bases fit TRBD1. V lost 6 bases to trimming and J lost 7 bases; unmatched junction nucleotides: 6. This CDR3 spans 14 amino acids. CDR1 is ENHRY and CDR2 is SYGVKD in the germline V gene. The CDR3 region is CAIRGTGSGEKLFF. The DNA for the CDR3 is TGTGCCATCAGAGGGACAGGGTCAGGTGAAAAACTGTTTTTT.

The genes are TRBV6-5 and TRBJ1-1, with 8 bases lining up with TRBD1. Germline CDR1 and CDR2: MNHEY and SVGAGI. J was trimmed by 1 base and V by 4 bases; bases with no gene match: 5. CDR3 length equals 15 residues. This CDR3 is CASSWGQVGNTEAFF. CDR3 bases: TGTGCCAGCAGTTGGGGACAGGTTGGGAACACTGAAGCTTTCTTT.

In nucleotides, the CDR3 is TGCAGCGTCGGGACAAGGGGTGGGGCTGAAGCTTTCTTT. Translating gives CSVGTRGGAEAFF. The chain recombines TRBV29-1 with TRBJ1-1, with D maybe TRBD1 (6 bases). Germline lookup yields CDR1 SQVTM and CDR2 ANQGSEA. The length of the CDR3 is 13 residues. The V end lost 6 bases, the J end lost 6 bases, and 17 bases lay between the germline ends.

The CDR3 bases are TGTGCCAGCAGCCCACGGCTAGCAGTTTCCTACAATGAGCAGTTCTTC. Its translation: CASSPRLAVSYNEQFF. The chain joins TRBV9 to TRBJ2-1; possible D gene TRBD2, 5 bases. The germline V and J ends were trimmed by 4 bases and 1 base, with 15 bases remaining between them. Germline V CDR1 and CDR2: SGDLS, YYNGEE. The CDR3 is made up of 16 amino acids.

The gene calls are TRBV5-1 and TRBJ2-2; 8 positions agree with TRBD1. Trimming took 6 bases from V and 6 from J; bases not matched to a gene: 13. The CDR3 spans 16 residues. Germline loops: CDR1 SGHRS, CDR2 YFSETQ. The CDR3 bases are TGCGCCAGCACCTCCACTTCAGGGGGCATCGCCGGGGAGCTGTTTTTT. As protein: CASTSTSGGIAGELFF. Filled out from reference TRBV5-1 and TRBJ2-2, the complete variable domain reads KAGVTQTPRYLIKTRGQQVTLSCSPISGHRSVSWYQQTPGQGLQFLFEYFSETQRNKGNFPGRFSGRQFSNSRSEMNVSTLELGDSALYLCASTSTSGGIAGELFFGEGSRLTVL.

This clone has only one observation. The V call is TRBV6-5, the J call TRBJ1-2, with a possible D match to TRBD1 (6 bases). Trimming took off 10 bases at V and 4 bases at J, with 16 bases between the two ends. The CDR3 runs 13 residues. The germline V gene has CDR1 MNHEY and CDR2 SVGAGI. For the CDR3, the DNA is TGTGCCACCCGAGGACAGACTCCCTATGGCTACACCTTC. It translates to CATRGQTPYGYTF.

The gene calls are TRBV7-3 and TRBJ2-5; a weak D match, TRBD2 (5 bases). The CDR3 length is 14 residues. The germline V gene encodes CDR1 SGHTA and CDR2 FQGTGA. Trimming removed 3 bases from V and 4 bases from J, with 12 bases in between. The CDR3 sequence is CASSFEGSSETQYF. For the CDR3, the DNA is TGTGCCAGCAGCTTTGAGGGTTCATCAGAGACCCAGTACTTC. Drawing the rest from reference TRBV7-3 and TRBJ2-5, the complete variable domain is GAGVSQTPSNKVTEKGKYVELRCDPISGHTALYWYRQSLGQGPEFLIYFQGTGAADDSGLPNDRFFAVRPEGSVSTLKIQRTERGDSAVYLCASSFEGSSETQYFGPGTRLLVL.

V and J are TRBV10-3 and TRBJ1-5; 9 bases agree with TRBD1. The CDR3 covers 15 residues. Germline V gene lookup returns CDR1 ENHRY and CDR2 SYGVKD. V shed 0 bases and J 7 bases; nucleotides not matched to a gene: 4. The CDR3 protein is CAISESLGQGQPQHF. In nucleotides, the CDR3 is TGTGCCATCAGTGAGTCGCTGGGACAGGGACAGCCCCAGCATTTT.

V usage is TRBV5-1 and J usage is TRBJ2-1; tentatively, D is TRBD1 (5 bases). Trimming left V 4 bases short and J 3 bases short, with 17 bases between. The CDR3 totals 16 residues. Germline-derived CDR1 and CDR2 are SGHRS and YFSETQ. Here the CDR3 DNA reads TGCGCCAGCAGCACAGCTAGGGGTGGACGCTACAATGAGCAGTTCTTC. Its translation is CASSTARGGRYNEQFF.